Listed here are 8 T cell receptor beta chains from one sample, sequenced in a study of Ad26.COV2.S vaccination and SARS-CoV-2 variants. Assay: immunoSEQ multiplex PCR; the TCRdb copy retains only in-frame clones and omits some. In the table there are about 400,000 clones, more than 75% of which are singletons. The treatment is: about 20 received Ad26.COV2.S at low or high dose, single or two shots; about 5 received placebo; per-sample allocation not given. Specimen acquisition occurred on day 63 following the initial vaccine or placebo injection. Sequences were derived from peripheral blood, sampled in a trial of Ad26.COV2.S vaccine versus placebo. These receptors were taken from a person between 18 and 65 years old who received the Ad26.COV2.S COVID-19 vaccine or a placebo.

This clone was seen just once. The chain combines TRBV7-2 with TRBJ2-2, with TRBD1 matching over 12 bases. CDR1 is SGHTA, CDR2 FQGNSA, per germline. V trimming: 5 bases; J trimming: 7 bases; junction bases outside the gene matches: 5. This CDR3 has 15 residues. CDR3 amino acids: CASSTGTGGFGELFF. Written as DNA, the CDR3 is TGTGCCAGCAGCACCGGGACAGGGGGCTTCGGGGAGCTGTTTTTT. The full variable domain, in which reference TRBV7-2 and TRBJ2-2 provide the parts outside the CDR3, is GAGVSQSPSNKVTEKGKDVELRCDPISGHTALYWYRQSLGQGLEFLIYFQGNSAPDKSGLPSDRFSAERTGGSVSTLTIQRTQQEDSAVYLCASSTGTGGFGELFFGEGSRLTVL.

The chain recombines TRBV19 with TRBJ2-7; D ambiguous. This CDR3 spans 13 amino acids. Trimming stripped 5 bases from V and 3 bases from J, with 11 bases between. Looked up from germline, CDR1 is LNHDA and CDR2 is SQIVND (reference sequence). The CDR3: CASSASWGYEQYF. For the CDR3, the DNA is TGTGCCAGTAGTGCCTCCTGGGGCTACGAGCAGTACTTC. Variable domain in full (rest from reference TRBV19 and TRBJ2-7): DGGITQSPKYLFRKEGQNVTLSCEQNLNHDAMYWYRQDPGQGLRLIYYSQIVNDFQKGDIAEGYSVSREKKESFPLTVTSAQKNPTAFYLCASSASWGYEQYFGPGTRLTVT.

The chain carries TRBV25-1 and TRBJ2-7; tentative D call: TRBD2 (6 bases). Trimming took 1 base from V and 7 from J, leaving 11 bases between them. This CDR3 region has 13 residues. Germline CDR1 MGHDK, CDR2 SYGVNS. CDR3 amino acids: CASSESGGREQYF. Here the CDR3 DNA reads TGTGCCAGCAGTGAATCCGGGGGTCGGGAGCAGTACTTC.

The chain combines TRBV27 with TRBJ2-5; D is unresolved. This CDR3 comprises 15 residues. V lost 6 bases, J lost 3 bases, and 17 bases lay in between. CDR1 MNHEY and CDR2 SMNVEV come from the germline V gene (reference sequence). The CDR3 protein is CASSPRRRAKETQYF. DNA of the CDR3: TGTGCCAGCAGCCCGAGGCGGAGAGCCAAAGAGACCCAGTACTTC.

The chain has TRBV30 and TRBJ1-2, with a possible D match to TRBD1 (5 bases). The CDR3 is 16 residues long. Trimming removed 0 bases at V and 5 bases at J, with 19 bases between. The germline V gene encodes CDR1 GTSNPN and CDR2 SVGIG (reference sequence). CDR3 DNA: TGTGCCTGGAGTGTCCCAGGGCGCGAGGCCCAGTATGGCTACACCTTC. Its translation: CAWSVPGREAQYGYTF.

The chain recombines TRBV7-2 with TRBJ2-7; D is perhaps TRBD1 or TRBD2 (6 bases each). V shed 4 bases and J shed 6 bases, with 10 bases lying between them. The CDR3 runs to 12 residues. Per the germline V gene, CDR1 is SGHTA and CDR2 is FQGNSA. CDR3 sequence reads: CASSWWGAEQYF. The DNA of the CDR3 is TGTGCCAGCAGCTGGTGGGGGGCCGAGCAGTACTTC.

V gene TRBV25-1 combines with J gene TRBJ2-7; 10 positions agree with TRBD2. The germline CDR1 and CDR2 sequences are MGHDK and SYGVNS. V dropped 6 bases and J dropped 7; count of bases not matched to a gene: 6. This CDR3 spans 13 amino acids. The CDR3: CASSEGLAFEQYF. DNA for the CDR3: TGTGCCAGCAGCGAGGGACTAGCGTTTGAGCAGTACTTC.

The chain carries TRBV19 and TRBJ2-1; D might be TRBD2 (6 bases). Germline values: CDR1 LNHDA, CDR2 SQIVND (reference sequence). V was shortened by 5 bases and J by 4 bases, with 9 bases between the two germline ends. The CDR3 runs to 13 residues. Here the CDR3 reads CASSGGDYNEQFF. DNA of the CDR3: TGTGCCAGTAGTGGAGGGGATTACAATGAGCAGTTCTTC. Complete variable domain (other parts from reference TRBV19 and TRBJ2-1): DGGITQSPKYLFRKEGQNVTLSCEQNLNHDAMYWYRQDPGQGLRLIYYSQIVNDFQKGDIAEGYSVSREKKESFPLTVTSAQKNPTAFYLCASSGGDYNEQFFGPGTRLTVL.